Listed below are T cell receptor beta chains from one sample, sequenced in a study of blood T cell repertoires in COVID-19. Method: immunoSEQ multiplex PCR; TCRdb's copy keeps in-frame clones and lacks some. The sample holds about 66,000 clones; 88% are singletons and the top ten take under 5%. The sequencing sample was made of peripheral blood. The source of these receptors is a man in his 70s with acute or convalescent COVID-19. CDR3s include the opening cysteine and the closing phenylalanine or tryptophan. The order of the fields is V gene, D gene, clone size, J gene, CDR3 protein, CDR3 DNA. A D gene is named only where the DNA matches it firmly. Clone size appears in some rows only: once, few, many, or a class for an expanded clone.

>TRBV10-3|TRBD2|-|TRBJ2-5
CAISLAGGLGETQYF
TGTGCCATCAGCCTCGCGGGGGGACTAGGAGAGACCCAGTACTTC
>TRBV6-5|TRBD1|-|TRBJ1-4
CATGVGQGDEKLFF
TGTGCCACCGGAGTTGGACAGGGAGATGAAAAACTGTTTTTT
>TRBV19|-|-|TRBJ2-5
CASRQTAPVLETQYF
TGTGCCAGTAGGCAAACAGCCCCGGTATTGGAGACCCAGTACTTC
>TRBV11-2|-|-|TRBJ2-7
CASSQGRRYEQYF
TGTGCCAGCAGCCAGGGCCGCCGGTACGAGCAGTACTTC
>TRBV6-5|-|few|TRBJ1-2
CASRITGWAYGYTF
TGTGCCAGCAGGATTACAGGGTGGGCATATGGCTACACCTTC
>TRBV7-2|-|-|TRBJ1-2
CARAHWSGYTF
TGTGCCAGGGCCCATTGGAGTGGCTACACCTTC
>TRBV25-1|TRBD1|-|TRBJ2-2
CASSEWTGGYTGELFF
TGTGCCAGCAGTGAATGGACAGGGGGCTACACCGGGGAGCTGTTTTTT
>TRBV23-1|-|-|TRBJ1-2
CASSQFLDNLWGYTF
TGCGCCAGCAGTCAATTCTTGGACAACCTCTGGGGCTACACCTTC
>TRBV6-5|-|-|TRBJ1-1
CASAPQGYNTEAFF
TGTGCCAGTGCCCCCCAGGGATACAATACTGAAGCTTTCTTT
>TRBV6-2/TRBV6-3|TRBD1|-|TRBJ1-1
CASSYSQGAFNTEAFF
TGTGCCAGCAGTTACTCGCAGGGGGCATTCAACACTGAAGCTTTCTTT
>TRBV19|TRBD1|-|TRBJ2-7
CASSTIGTGMYEQYF
TGTGCCAGTAGTACAATCGGGACAGGGATGTACGAGCAGTACTTC
>TRBV7-3|TRBD2|-|TRBJ2-3
CASSLGLADTQYF
TGTGCCAGCAGCTTAGGACTAGCAGATACGCAGTATTTT
>TRBV6-5|-|-|TRBJ1-1
CASRDGGRDRTEAFF
TGTGCCAGCAGGGACGGAGGGCGGGATCGCACTGAAGCTTTCTTT
>TRBV23-1|TRBD1|-|TRBJ1-6
CASSQSRGGNGGSPLHF
TGCGCCAGCAGTCAATCTAGAGGGGGCAACGGCGGATCACCCCTCCACTTT
>TRBV5-1|-|-|TRBJ1-2
CASSTGLSGPYFYGYTF
TGCGCCAGCAGCACGGGACTTTCGGGCCCTTATTTCTATGGCTACACCTTC
>TRBV5-1|-|-|TRBJ1-6
CASSSGSGAASPLHF
TGCGCCAGCAGCTCCGGCTCAGGGGCCGCATCACCCCTCCACTTT
>TRBV11-2|-|-|TRBJ1-6
CASSVQGSYNSPLHF
TGTGCCAGCAGCGTACAGGGAAGCTATAATTCACCCCTCCACTTT
>TRBV4-3|TRBD1|-|TRBJ1-2
CASSQDVTGKGYGYTF
TGCGCCAGCAGCCAAGATGTGACAGGGAAGGGCTATGGCTACACCTTC
>TRBV5-1|TRBD2|-|TRBJ2-5
CASSLAGGITRVPQETQYF
TGCGCCAGCAGCTTGGCCGGGGGGATAACACGGGTACCCCAAGAGACCCAGTACTTC
>TRBV29-1|TRBD1|once|TRBJ1-2
CSVRTGTRGYGYTF
TGCAGCGTTAGGACAGGGACCCGGGGCTATGGCTACACCTTC
>TRBV18|TRBD1|-|TRBJ1-4
CASSPIPGQASTNEKLFF
TGTGCCAGCTCACCTATTCCGGGACAGGCGTCAACTAATGAAAAACTGTTTTTT
>TRBV11-2|TRBD2|-|TRBJ2-1
CASSQTGLAGARDEQFF
TGTGCCAGCAGCCAAACAGGACTAGCGGGGGCCCGGGATGAGCAGTTCTTC
>TRBV27|-|-|TRBJ2-7
CASSPSVSSTIYEQYF
TGTGCCAGCAGTCCTTCTGTTTCGTCCACTATCTACGAGCAGTACTTC
>TRBV18|-|-|TRBJ1-5
CASSQMGGENQPQHF
TGTGCCAGCTCACAAATGGGGGGGGAGAATCAGCCCCAGCATTTT
>TRBV4-3|TRBD1|-|TRBJ1-2
CASSQDPTGTSYGYTF
TGCGCCAGCAGCCAAGATCCGACAGGGACCAGCTATGGCTACACCTTC
>TRBV19|TRBD1|few|TRBJ1-2
CASSIHGQGYGYTF
TGTGCCAGTAGTATCCATGGACAGGGCTATGGCTACACCTTC
>TRBV6-5|-|once|TRBJ1-2
CASTAGSMGYTF
TGTGCCAGCACCGCGGGAAGTATGGGCTACACCTTC
>TRBV6-5|TRBD1|-|TRBJ2-7
CASSYGTGDYEQYF
TGTGCCAGCAGTTACGGGACAGGGGATTACGAGCAGTACTTC
>TRBV25-1|-|-|TRBJ2-3
CASSLVGGSTDTQYF
TGTGCCAGCAGTCTAGTTGGGGGGAGCACAGATACGCAGTATTTT
>TRBV6-2/TRBV6-3|-|-|TRBJ2-7
CASSYRLADEQYF
TGTGCCAGCAGTTACCGGCTAGCCGACGAGCAGTACTTC